This is a list of T cell receptor beta chains from one sample in a study of post-analysis software for immune sequencing data. TCRdb called the PCR reads again in MiXCR, with one record for every CDR3 protein. The table lists over 300,000 distinct CDR3 sequences, approximately 33% of them singletons, with around 15% in the top ten. The sample taken for sequencing was blood. The receptor source for this set is a girl under 18 with multiple sclerosis. The conserved cysteine and the conserved F or W are not part of the CDR3 here.

J,V,CDR3
TRBJ2-3,TRBV6-6,ASNRGRRVEDTQY
TRBJ2-7,TRBV20-1,SAPRTGGSEQY
TRBJ2-5,TRBV6-2/TRBV6-3,ASKDRGRETQY
TRBJ1-1,TRBV5-1,ASSPTGNAF
TRBJ2-7,TRBV7-3,ASSSRTTASGGPTYEQY
TRBJ1-2,TRBV5-1,ASSLVRQGVYGYT
TRBJ1-2,TRBV6-2/TRBV6-3,ASSLDSLYGYT
TRBJ1-1,TRBV7-3,ASSLTLNTEAF
TRBJ1-1,TRBV5-1,ASHQGGNTEAF
TRBJ2-7,TRBV5-1,ASSAGQTTYEQY
TRBJ2-1,TRBV7-2,ASSLDGGQGLHEQF
TRBJ2-3,TRBV24-1,ATSDIQGSTDTQY
TRBJ1-6,TRBV12-3/TRBV12-4,ASSTDLRAPLH
TRBJ1-5,TRBV4-1,ASSQSGGQDNQPQH
TRBJ1-1,TRBV2,ASSESPLTGYTEAF
TRBJ1-2,TRBV6-5,ASTQSGTGGYGYT
TRBJ1-2,TRBV9,ASSVVPGASGYT
TRBJ2-3,TRBV15,ATSRDGSTDTQY
TRBJ2-7,TRBV5-1,ASSLEFNEQY
TRBJ1-1,TRBV27,ASSPGTGPNQGF
TRBJ2-3,TRBV6-8,ASSYDTPGTQY
TRBJ2-1,TRBV5-6,ASSFLRVAAPGQGSYNEQF
TRBJ1-2,TRBV20-1,SAVFDGYT
TRBJ1-2,TRBV5-1,ASSSGQGAGQGHGYT
TRBJ2-7,TRBV7-2,ASSLKLAGDSYEQY
TRBJ2-5,TRBV20-1,SALPIAGGETQY
TRBJ1-3,TRBV4-1,ASSRSDSVSGNTIY
TRBJ1-1,TRBV12-3/TRBV12-4,ASSPSLVNTEAF
TRBJ2-7,TRBV24-1,ATSDSQGVSYEQY
TRBJ2-1,TRBV9,ASRGGGSHEQF
TRBJ2-5,TRBV29-1,SVEDWDREESETQY
TRBJ2-7,TRBV12-3/TRBV12-4,ASRPDGASYEQY
TRBJ1-2,TRBV4-2,ASSQEAIIGYT
TRBJ1-2,TRBV6-1,ASSRIGDGYT
TRBJ2-1,TRBV6-2/TRBV6-3,ASGERGGKF
TRBJ2-1,TRBV19,ASSIVDASSYNEQF
TRBJ1-2,TRBV2,ASSRSPGGYT
TRBJ2-2,TRBV4-2,ASSQDSGLANTGELF
TRBJ2-7,TRBV5-1,ASSWDSSTVEQY